This TCR beta chain was captured by sequencing in a study of blood T cell repertoires in COVID-19. Study as a whole: The cDNA or gDNA used as material had been derived from T cells, B-cell-depleted T cells, or PBMCs.

Per the germline V gene, CDR1 is GTSNPN and CDR2 is SVGIG (reference sequence). V was clipped by 2 bases and J by 6 bases, with 22 bases between them. This CDR3 spans 17 amino acids. Clones were sequenced by immunoSEQ multiplex PCR, and TCRdb holds only the in-frame ones, with some missing. This sample has under 300,000 clones, with about nine tenths found just once. The rearrangement links TRBV30 to TRBJ1-4, with D perhaps matching TRBD1 (6 bases). This TCR derives from a woman in her thirties or forties who had recovered from COVID-19. Sample: peripheral blood. This chain's CDR3 is CAWSSPASRGVYEKLFF. In nucleotides, the CDR3 is TGTGCCTGGAGTTCCCCGGCGTCCAGGGGCGTATATGAAAAACTGTTTTTT. The full variable domain, in which reference TRBV30 and TRBJ1-4 provide the parts outside the CDR3, is SQTIHQWPATLVQPVGSPLSLECTVEGTSNPNLYWYRQAAGRGLQLLFYSVGIGQISSEVPQNLSASRPQDRQFILSSKKLLLSDSGFYLCAWSSPASRGVYEKLFFGSGTQLSVL.